These 15 T cell receptor beta chains were all obtained from the same sample, sequenced in a study of T cell responses to AZD1222 COVID-19 vaccine. The method was immunoSEQ multiplex PCR; TCRdb's version includes in-frame clones alone and lacks a portion of them. In the table there are roughly 80,000 clones, 87% of which are singletons. The material sequenced was peripheral blood, taken 28 days after the second AZD1222 dose. The receptors shown here come from an adult who received the AZD1222 COVID-19 vaccine.

The chain uses TRBV14 and TRBJ2-1, with D uncertain. The V end was cut by 1 base, the J end by 3 bases, with 7 bases between. This CDR3 region has 14 residues. The germline gives CDR1 SGHDN, CDR2 FVKESK. The CDR3 protein is CASSQVTFYNEQFF. In nucleotides, the CDR3 is TGTGCCAGCAGCCAAGTAACTTTCTACAATGAGCAGTTCTTC.

The chain joins TRBV5-4 to TRBJ2-1, with 9 bases matching TRBD1. Germline values: CDR1 SGHNT, CDR2 YYREEE (reference sequence). V was pared by 3 bases and J by 6 bases, with 7 bases of the junction left unmatched. CDR3 length: 15 residues. CDR3 in amino acids: CASSWDREWANEQFF. In nucleotides, the CDR3 is TGTGCCAGCAGCTGGGACAGGGAATGGGCCAATGAGCAGTTCTTC.

This chain links TRBV28 with TRBJ1-2; the D gene is possibly TRBD1 (5 bases). The germline CDR1 and CDR2 sequences are MDHEN and SYDVKM. The CDR3 contains 14 residues. Trimming removed 3 bases from V and 6 bases from J, with 14 bases in between. The CDR3 region is CASSFGRGRNGYTF. The DNA of the CDR3 is TGTGCCAGCAGTTTTGGTAGGGGCCGCAATGGCTACACCTTC.

The CDR3: CASKRLAGGRSMGEQFF. CDR3 coding DNA: TGTGCCAGTAAGAGACTAGCGGGGGGCCGTAGCATGGGTGAGCAGTTCTTC. The rearrangement uses TRBV19 and TRBJ2-1; 13 positions match TRBD2. With 7 bases clipped from V and 9 bases from J, the junction kept 15 bases outside the gene matches. The length of the CDR3 is 17 residues. Per germline, CDR1 LNHDA and CDR2 SQIVND (reference sequence).

The rearrangement joins TRBV9 to TRBJ1-5; D is undetermined. The ends were cut back, 3 bases at V and 9 bases at J, with 16 bases in the middle. The V gene's germline CDR1 is SGDLS and CDR2 YYNGEE. CDR3 length: 14 residues. The CDR3 DNA follows: TGTGCCAGCAGCGCCGGGGTAGGAGGTGGGCCCCAGCATTTT. As protein: CASSAGVGGGPQHF. The whole variable domain, filled in from reference TRBV9 and TRBJ1-5, reads DSGVTQTPKHLITATGQRVTLRCSPRSGDLSVYWYQQSLDQGLQFLIQYYNGEERAKGNILERFSAQQFPDLHSELNLSSLELGDSALYFCASSAGVGGGPQHFGDGTRLSIL.

This CDR3 reads CASSLHNSGGATDTQYF. CDR3 sequence (DNA): TGTGCCAGCAGTTTACACAACAGCGGGGGGGCCACAGATACGCAGTATTTT. The chain combines TRBV27 with TRBJ2-3, with 10 bases matching TRBD2. CDR3 size: 17 residues. Germline lookup yields CDR1 MNHEY and CDR2 SMNVEV (reference sequence). V was clipped by 2 bases and J by 2 bases; unmatched bases: 7.

The chain recombines TRBV19 with TRBJ2-5, with 7 bases matching TRBD2. CDR1 LNHDA and CDR2 SQIVND come from the germline V gene (reference sequence). V gave up 8 bases and J gave up 2 bases; unmatched junction bases: 5. This CDR3 is 13 amino acids long. CDR3 bases: TGTGCCAGTTTAAGCGGGGATCAAGAGACCCAGTACTTC. This codes for CASLSGDQETQYF.

The V and J genes are TRBV4-3 and TRBJ1-2, with D unclear. The V gene's germline CDR1 is LGHNA and CDR2 YSLEER. Trimming left V 0 bases short and J 4 bases short, with 18 bases between. The length of the CDR3 is 17 residues. The CDR3 DNA follows: TGCGCCAGCAGCCAAGAACTAGCTAAGGGCGGCTCCTATGGCTACACCTTC. It yields the protein CASSQELAKGGSYGYTF.

This clone was seen a single time. The genes are TRBV28 and TRBJ1-2, with 7 nucleotides matching TRBD1. The CDR3 has 14 residues. Germline lookup yields CDR1 MDHEN and CDR2 SYDVKM. V lost 3 bases, J lost 4 bases, and 5 bases stayed unmatched. The CDR3 DNA follows: TGTGCCAGCAGTTTTTCCGGACAGGCCTATGGCTACACCTTC. This translates into CASSFSGQAYGYTF.

The rearrangement links TRBV5-4 to TRBJ1-2; possible D gene TRBD1, 5 bases. This CDR3 has 15 residues. The germline CDR1 and CDR2 sequences are SGHNT and YYREEE (reference sequence). V lost 3 bases to trimming and J lost 5 bases, with 17 bases between them. CDR3 sequence: CASSSPANGGYGYTF. CDR3 DNA sequence: TGTGCCAGCAGCTCGCCAGCGAACGGGGGGTATGGCTACACCTTC. Full variable domain (outside the CDR3, taken from reference TRBV5-4 and TRBJ1-2): ETGVTQSPTHLIKTRGQQVTLRCSSQSGHNTVSWYQQALGQGPQFIFQYYREEENGRGNFPPRFSGLQFPNYSSELNVNALELDDSALYLCASSSPANGGYGYTFGSGTRLTVV.

V is TRBV29-1 and J is TRBJ2-5; the D gene is possibly TRBD2 (6 bases). CDR1 SQVTM and CDR2 ANQGSEA come from the germline V gene. V lost 0 bases, J lost 5 bases, and 13 bases lay in between. The CDR3 totals 14 residues. Written as DNA, the CDR3 is TGCAGCGTTGAAGATAATCGGGGGTACGAGACCCAGTACTTC. It is translated as CSVEDNRGYETQYF. The variable domain in full, completed from reference TRBV29-1 and TRBJ2-5, reads SAVISQKPSRDICQRGTSLTIQCQVDSQVTMMFWYRQQPGQSLTLIATANQGSEATYESGFVIDKFPISRPNLTFSTLTVSNMSPEDSSIYLCSVEDNRGYETQYFGPGTRLLVL.

DNA of the CDR3: TGTGCCAGTAGTAACTACGGAAGACTTAATGAAAAACTGTTTTTT. This translates into CASSNYGRLNEKLFF. The V and J genes are TRBV19 and TRBJ1-4; D is undetermined. Germline values: CDR1 LNHDA, CDR2 SQIVND (reference sequence). The CDR3 has 15 residues. Trimming took 4 bases from V and 4 from J, leaving 13 bases between them. Together with reference TRBV19 and TRBJ1-4, the CDR3 gives the full variable domain: DGGITQSPKYLFRKEGQNVTLSCEQNLNHDAMYWYRQDPGQGLRLIYYSQIVNDFQKGDIAEGYSVSREKKESFPLTVTSAQKNPTAFYLCASSNYGRLNEKLFFGSGTQLSVL.

The chain has TRBV9 and TRBJ2-7; TRBD1 matches 9 bases. V shed 5 bases and J 4 bases; nucleotides not matched to a gene: 7. The CDR3 sequence is 14 residues long. Per germline, CDR1 SGDLS and CDR2 YYNGEE. This CDR3 reads CASSPGQGRYEQYF. The CDR3 DNA reads as TGTGCCAGCAGTCCTGGACAGGGGAGATACGAGCAGTACTTC.

This clone has more than one count but fewer than ten. This chain links TRBV28 with TRBJ1-1; D call uncertain. CDR3 length: 12 residues. The V gene lost 7 bases and the J gene lost 2 bases, with 8 bases spanning the gap. The germline CDR1 and CDR2 sequences are MDHEN and SYDVKM. Here the CDR3 reads CASTPANTEAFF. Here the CDR3 DNA reads TGTGCCAGCACTCCCGCTAACACTGAAGCTTTCTTT.

This chain uses TRBV7-2 with TRBJ2-1, with 7 bases aligning to TRBD1. V lost 4 bases to trimming and J lost 7 bases; unmatched junction nucleotides: 7. The CDR3 has 14 amino acids. In germline, CDR1 is SGHTA, CDR2 FQGNSA. DNA for the CDR3: TGTGCCAGCAGCTCAGACAGGGTTATAAATGAGCAGTTCTTC. Protein: CASSSDRVINEQFF.